Listed here are 32 T cell receptor beta chains from one sample, sequenced in a study of control samples from healthy donors and cancer patients. Repertoires were generated with immunoSEQ multiplex PCR, while TCRdb's copy carries only in-frame clones and drops some. The sample has approximately 98,000 clones, 70% to 85% seen once. Sequencing used blood. These receptors came from a man younger than 35 in good health.

CDR3 sequence reads: CASSLDRNNEKLFF. CDR3 nucleotide sequence: TGCGCCAGCAGCCTCGACAGGAATAATGAAAAACTGTTTTTT. The V gene is TRBV4-3, the J gene TRBJ1-4, with D tentatively TRBD1 (6 bases). From germline, CDR1 is LGHNA and CDR2 YSLEER. This CDR3 spans 14 amino acids. The germline V and J ends were trimmed by 4 bases and 4 bases, with 10 bases remaining between them.

CDR3 in amino acids: CAISESGGGYNEQFF. The CDR3 nucleotides are TGTGCCATCAGTGAGTCTGGCGGGGGTTACAATGAGCAGTTCTTC. The V call is TRBV10-3, the J call TRBJ2-1; 7 nucleotides match TRBD2. The CDR3 is made up of 15 amino acids. The germline gives CDR1 ENHRY, CDR2 SYGVKD. V dropped 0 bases and J dropped 4; count of bases not matched to a gene: 3.

The chain links TRBV14 to TRBJ1-3; TRBD1 matches at 12 bases. The ends lost 4 bases at V and 3 bases at J; junction bases unmatched: 13. The CDR3 runs to 19 residues. Germline CDR1 and CDR2: SGHDN and FVKESK. Written as DNA, the CDR3 is TGTGCCAGCAGCCGTTCCCGGGACAGGGGGCTAACAGGTGGAAACACCATATATTTT. It yields the protein CASSRSRDRGLTGGNTIYF.

The rearrangement uses TRBV3-1 (or the pseudogene TRBV3-2) and TRBJ1-1, with D maybe TRBD1 (6 bases). The CDR3 runs to 16 residues. V was trimmed by 0 bases and J by 0 bases, leaving 11 bases between them. CDR1 and CDR2 (germline): LGHDT, YNNKEL (reference sequence). CDR3 nucleotides: TGTGCCAGCAGCCAAGATAGGGGGAGTATGAACACTGAAGCTTTCTTT. This sequence encodes CASSQDRGSMNTEAFF.

The V gene is TRBV1, the J gene TRBJ2-6; the table's D call TRBD1 went unverified against the DNA. TRBV1 is a pseudogene. The CDR3 is made up of 18 amino acids. The CDR3: CTSSPETPGNSGANVLTF. The CDR3, as DNA: TGCACCAGCAGCCCTGAGACTCCAGGGAACTCTGGGGCCAACGTCCTGACTTTC.

This clone occurred a few times. This chain joins TRBV6-5 and TRBJ2-1; 11 positions agree with TRBD1. Germline trimming cut 6 bases from V and 7 bases from J; bases unmatched to any gene: 8. The CDR3 runs to 15 residues. Germline V gene lookup returns CDR1 MNHEY and CDR2 SVGAGI. This CDR3 reads CASSRTGGRRNEQFF. CDR3 coding DNA: TGTGCCAGCAGCCGGACAGGGGGCCGAAGGAATGAGCAGTTCTTC.

A single count supports this clone. The CDR3 loop reads CASSKMAGVYEQYV. In DNA, the CDR3 is TGTGCCAGCAGTAAAATGGCGGGCGTGTACGAGCAGTACGTC. V is TRBV6-5 and J is TRBJ2-7; possible D gene TRBD2, 5 bases. There are 14 residues in the CDR3. Germline CDR1 MNHEY, CDR2 SVGAGI. Deletions cut 5 bases from V and 4 bases from J, with 15 bases between.

The chain recombines TRBV6-2 or TRBV6-3 with TRBJ1-2, with TRBD1 matching 7 bases. J was trimmed by 0 bases and V by 5 bases; bases with no gene match: 12. This CDR3 spans 17 amino acids. CDR1 MNHEY and CDR2 SVGEGT come from the germline V gene. The DNA of the CDR3 is TGTGCCAGCAGTCTGGCGGACAGGTCGACGTCTAACTATGGCTACACCTTC. Translating it yields CASSLADRSTSNYGYTF.

Remarks on this clone: Other DNA sequences of this sample code for an identical CDR3. V is TRBV2 and J is TRBJ1-1, with a tentative D call TRBD1 (6 bases). CDR1 SNHLY and CDR2 FYNNEI come from the germline V gene. The CDR3 has 14 amino acids. V shed 7 bases and J shed 4 bases, with 16 bases lying between them. CDR3 sequence: CASNPGPGATEAFF. The DNA of the CDR3 is TGTGCCAGCAACCCCGGCCCGGGGGCCACTGAAGCTTTCTTT.

A remark on this clone: Other nucleotide sequences in the sample specify the same CDR3. The J gene is TRBJ2-5, the V gene TRBV4-1, with D uncertain. Germline V CDR1 and CDR2: MGHRA, YSYEKL. The germline V and J ends were trimmed by 2 bases and 4 bases, with 8 bases remaining between them. The CDR3 contains 13 residues. The CDR3 protein is CASSQWRGETQYF. CDR3 sequence (DNA): TGCGCCAGCAGCCAATGGAGAGGAGAGACCCAGTACTTC.

This chain connects TRBV7-9 to TRBJ1-1; D is uncertain. There are 13 residues in the CDR3. Germline V gene data show CDR1 as SEHNR and CDR2 as FQNEAQ (reference sequence). V was shortened by 10 bases and J by 6 bases, with 18 bases between the two germline ends. CDR3 protein: CATLRGSGPEAFF. CDR3 nucleotides: TGTGCCACCCTCCGAGGGAGCGGGCCTGAAGCTTTCTTT.

The V and J genes are TRBV4-3 and TRBJ2-6, with D possibly called TRBD1 or TRBD2 (6 bases each). Trimming pared 2 bases from V and 0 bases from J, leaving 23 bases between. Germline values: CDR1 LGHNA, CDR2 YSLEER. The CDR3 covers 21 residues. The chain's CDR3 is CASSQQTAPGGSASGANVLTF. In nucleotides, the CDR3 is TGCGCCAGCAGCCAACAGACGGCCCCCGGGGGCTCTGCCTCTGGGGCCAACGTCCTGACTTTC.

This chain joins TRBV27 and TRBJ2-3; 10 positions agree with TRBD1. The trim removed 6 bases at V and 5 bases at J, leaving 20 bases unmatched. The CDR3 is 19 amino acids. Germline V gives CDR1 MNHEY, CDR2 SMNVEV (reference sequence). CDR3 nucleotide sequence: TGTGCCAGCAGGATTGGGCCGGGACAGGGGAATTCTAAGGTAGATACGCAGTATTTT. Translation gives CASRIGPGQGNSKVDTQYF.

This clone appeared once. This chain links TRBV18 with TRBJ2-1; TRBD2 agrees at 9 bases. This CDR3 has 13 amino acids. In germline, CDR1 is KGHSH, CDR2 LQKENI. After removal of 3 bases from V and 9 bases from J, the junction contained 3 bases not matched to a gene. The DNA for the CDR3 is TGTGCCAGCTCACCGGGACTAGCTTTTGAGCAGTTCTTC. Protein sequence: CASSPGLAFEQFF.

The chain is built from TRBV6-2 or TRBV6-3 and TRBJ2-2; the D gene is possibly TRBD2 (6 bases). V lost 5 bases to trimming and J lost 3 bases, with 13 bases between them. The CDR3 is 15 amino acids. In germline, CDR1 is MNHEY, CDR2 SVGEGT. The CDR3 DNA follows: TGTGCCAGCAGTCCCCTTAGCGGTTACACCGGGGAGCTGTTTTTT. Translating gives CASSPLSGYTGELFF.

The V and J genes are TRBV5-1 and TRBJ2-5; TRBD2 matches at 9 bases. The ends lost 0 bases at V and 5 bases at J; junction bases unmatched: 5. This CDR3 spans 15 amino acids. Germline V gene lookup returns CDR1 SGHRS and CDR2 YFSETQ. Written as DNA, the CDR3 is TGCGCCAGCAGCTTGGCGCGGGGGGGCCGTGAGACCCAGTACTTC. It yields the protein CASSLARGGRETQYF.

This clone showed up just once. The chain uses TRBV19 and TRBJ2-3; tentatively, D is TRBD2 (6 bases). The CDR3 consists of 18 residues. V was pared by 5 bases and J by 1 base, with 22 bases between. Germline V lookup: CDR1 LNHDA, CDR2 SQIVND (reference sequence). Here the CDR3 reads CASSLYAGLRTGTDTQYF. CDR3 in DNA: TGTGCCAGTAGTCTTTACGCGGGACTCCGAACGGGCACAGATACGCAGTATTTT.

This clone showed up just once. The J gene is TRBJ2-7, the V gene TRBV4-1; tentatively, D is TRBD2 (6 bases). This CDR3 spans 16 amino acids. V lost 2 bases and J lost 6, with 20 bases in between. The germline V gene encodes CDR1 MGHRA and CDR2 YSYEKL. CDR3 sequence: CASSQRATLRDSEQYV. CDR3 DNA: TGCGCCAGCAGCCAAAGGGCCACTCTAAGGGACTCCGAGCAGTACGTC.

The rearrangement links TRBV27 to TRBJ2-1; perhaps TRBD1 as D (5 bases). The germline CDR1 and CDR2 sequences are MNHEY and SMNVEV (reference sequence). Between the trimmed V and J ends, which lost 4 bases and 6 bases, there was a span of 10 bases. This CDR3 is built from 13 residues. The CDR3 DNA reads TGTGCCAGCAGTTCCTCAGGGTTCAATGAGCAGTTCTTC. Protein sequence: CASSSSGFNEQFF.

This chain connects TRBV5-6 to TRBJ1-1, with D hard to call. This CDR3 has 15 residues. CDR1 and CDR2 from the germline V gene are SGHDT and YYEEEE. V was cut by 1 base and J by 0 bases, with 10 bases left in between. DNA of the CDR3: TGTGCCAGCAGCTTGCGGGCAGACATGAACACTGAAGCTTTCTTT. Protein product: CASSLRADMNTEAFF.

This chain connects TRBV1 to TRBJ2-3; the table's TRBD2 call for D was not verified on the DNA. TRBV1 is annotated as a pseudogene. There are 14 residues in the CDR3. CDR3 sequence (DNA): TGCACCAGCAGCCTAAAATGTCAGGCGGGTACGCAGTATTTT. Protein product: CTSSLKCQAGTQYF.

This chain's CDR3 is CASSRASGTSGTDTQYF. The CDR3 bases are TGCGCCAGCAGCCGCGCATCCGGGACTAGCGGCACAGATACGCAGTATTTT. The chain links TRBV4-3 to TRBJ2-3; 10 nucleotides agree with TRBD2. Germline V gene sequence: CDR1 LGHNA, CDR2 YSLEER. The V segment lost 4 bases and the J segment 1 base; nucleotides outside the gene matches: 8. The CDR3 is 17 residues long.

The genes are TRBV5-4 and TRBJ1-2, with a weak D call TRBD1 (6 bases). Germline-derived CDR1 and CDR2 are SGHNT and YYREEE (reference sequence). The ends were cut back, 5 bases at V and 8 bases at J, with 25 bases in the middle. This CDR3 has 16 amino acids. In nucleotides, the CDR3 is TGTGCCAGCAGTTCCCCTGGCGGGAGGGGGGATAGGGGCTACACCTTC. Its protein is CASSSPGGRGDRGYTF.

This chain joins TRBV19 and TRBJ2-3, with D maybe TRBD2 (7 bases). Trimming removed 6 bases from V and 7 bases from J, with 14 bases in between. The germline gives CDR1 LNHDA, CDR2 SQIVND (reference sequence). The CDR3 is 13 amino acids. The CDR3 sequence: CASRPQGGYTQYF. The CDR3 region has the DNA TGTGCCAGTAGACCACAGGGAGGGTATACGCAGTATTTT. Supplemented by reference TRBV19 and TRBJ2-3, the full variable domain reads DGGITQSPKYLFRKEGQNVTLSCEQNLNHDAMYWYRQDPGQGLRLIYYSQIVNDFQKGDIAEGYSVSREKKESFPLTVTSAQKNPTAFYLCASRPQGGYTQYFGPGTRLTVL.

V usage is TRBV30 and J usage is TRBJ1-1, with D hard to call. The V end was cut by 2 bases, the J end by 1 base, with 8 bases between. The CDR3 spans 13 residues. Germline-derived CDR1 and CDR2 are GTSNPN and SVGIG (reference sequence). DNA for the CDR3: TGTGCCTGGAGTTTGGCGGCGAACACTGAAGCTTTCTTT. Translated, it gives CAWSLAANTEAFF.

The chain employs TRBV28 and TRBJ2-1; a possible D gene is TRBD1 (5 bases). The germline V gene has CDR1 MDHEN and CDR2 SYDVKM. CDR3 length: 15 residues. V lost 7 bases and J 9 bases, leaving 22 bases between the germline ends. The CDR3 loop is CASNSQVRLSAEQFF. CDR3 nucleotide sequence: TGTGCCAGCAATTCACAGGTCAGGCTGTCGGCTGAGCAGTTCTTC.

The rearrangement uses TRBV7-8 and TRBJ1-1; TRBD1 might be the D (5 bases). The CDR3 consists of 14 residues. V lost 1 base, J lost 0 bases, and 6 bases lay in between. Germline V gene lookup returns CDR1 SGHVS and CDR2 FQNEAQ. The CDR3 DNA is TGTGCCAGCAGCTTAGGACAGATGAACACTGAAGCTTTCTTT. Protein sequence: CASSLGQMNTEAFF.

There are a few counts of this clone. V and J are TRBV28 and TRBJ1-1; D might be TRBD1 (5 bases). The V gene's germline CDR1 is MDHEN and CDR2 SYDVKM. V gave up 6 bases and J gave up 2 bases, with 10 bases separating them. The CDR3 is 13 amino acids. CDR3: CASSTRVNTEAFF. In nucleotides, the CDR3 is TGTGCCAGCAGCACCAGGGTAAACACTGAAGCTTTCTTT.

A few counts support this clone. The rearrangement links TRBV7-8 to TRBJ2-1, with 7 positions matching TRBD1. This CDR3 comprises 11 residues. Germline-derived CDR1 and CDR2 are SGHVS and FQNEAQ. V trimming: 5 bases; J trimming: 15 bases; junction bases outside the gene matches: 7. The CDR3 DNA reads TGTGCCAGCAGCGTAGACAGGGTTCCGTTCTTC. This codes for CASSVDRVPFF.

The V call is TRBV30, the J call TRBJ2-7; D remains ambiguous. Germline CDR1 and CDR2: GTSNPN and SVGIG (reference sequence). The CDR3 covers 13 residues. The V end was cut by 0 bases, the J end by 3 bases, with 9 bases between. The CDR3 DNA reads as TGTGCCTGGAGTGTATCGCTGGGCTACGAGCAGTACTTC. This encodes CAWSVSLGYEQYF.

V usage is TRBV5-1 and J usage is TRBJ2-1, with 9 positions matching TRBD1. The V gene's germline CDR1 is SGHRS and CDR2 YFSETQ. This CDR3 has 14 amino acids. Trimming removed 6 bases from V and 6 bases from J; junction bases left unmatched: 7. The CDR3 reads CASTGTGLPNEQFF. The CDR3 bases are TGCGCCAGCACCGGGACAGGGCTTCCCAATGAGCAGTTCTTC.

V is TRBV6-5 and J is TRBJ2-3; the D is unclear. The germline V and J ends were trimmed by 2 bases and 2 bases, with 5 bases remaining between them. Looked up from germline, CDR1 is MNHEY and CDR2 is SVGAGI. The CDR3 has 13 residues. This CDR3 is CASSYDPTDTQYF. The CDR3 nucleotides read TGTGCCAGCAGTTACGATCCCACAGATACGCAGTATTTT.